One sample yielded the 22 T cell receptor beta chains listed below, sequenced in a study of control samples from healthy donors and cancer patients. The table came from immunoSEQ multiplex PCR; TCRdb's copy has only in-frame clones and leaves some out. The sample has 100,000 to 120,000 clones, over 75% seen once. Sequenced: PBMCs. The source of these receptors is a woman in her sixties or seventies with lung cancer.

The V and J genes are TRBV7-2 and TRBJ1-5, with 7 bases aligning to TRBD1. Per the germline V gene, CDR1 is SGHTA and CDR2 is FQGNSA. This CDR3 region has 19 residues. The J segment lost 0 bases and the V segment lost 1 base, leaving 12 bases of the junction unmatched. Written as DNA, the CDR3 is TGTGCCAGCAGCTTAGGAGGGCCAACGGGACAGATTAGCAATCAGCCCCAGCATTTT. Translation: CASSLGGPTGQISNQPQHF.

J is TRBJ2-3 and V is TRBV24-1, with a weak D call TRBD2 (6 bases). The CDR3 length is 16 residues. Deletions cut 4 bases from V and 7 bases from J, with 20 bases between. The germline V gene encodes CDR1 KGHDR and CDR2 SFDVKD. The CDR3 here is CATSDRNSGLGHTQYF. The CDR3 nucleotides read TGTGCCACCAGTGACCGTAATAGCGGTCTGGGGCATACGCAGTATTTT.

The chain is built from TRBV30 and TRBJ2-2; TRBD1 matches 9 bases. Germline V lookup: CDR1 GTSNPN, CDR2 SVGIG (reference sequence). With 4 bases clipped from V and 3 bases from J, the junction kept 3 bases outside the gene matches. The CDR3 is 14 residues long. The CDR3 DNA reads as TGTGCCTGGAAGGGGACAGGGTACACCGGGGAGCTGTTTTTT. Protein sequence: CAWKGTGYTGELFF.

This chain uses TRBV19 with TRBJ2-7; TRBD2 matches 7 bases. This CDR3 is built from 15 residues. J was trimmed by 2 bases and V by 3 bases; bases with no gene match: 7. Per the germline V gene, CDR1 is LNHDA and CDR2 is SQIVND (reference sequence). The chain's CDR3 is CASSMRLADTYEQYF. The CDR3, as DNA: TGTGCCAGTAGTATGAGGCTAGCGGATACCTACGAGCAGTACTTC.

Here the CDR3 DNA reads TGTGCCAGCAGCCGGGGGGTCCAGCGCACTAACTATGGCTACACCTTC. Amino acids: CASSRGVQRTNYGYTF. V usage is TRBV5-6 and J usage is TRBJ1-2, with a weak D call TRBD1 (5 bases). The V and J ends lost 4 bases and 0 bases respectively, with 16 bases between them. The CDR3 contains 16 residues. The germline V gene has CDR1 SGHDT and CDR2 YYEEEE.

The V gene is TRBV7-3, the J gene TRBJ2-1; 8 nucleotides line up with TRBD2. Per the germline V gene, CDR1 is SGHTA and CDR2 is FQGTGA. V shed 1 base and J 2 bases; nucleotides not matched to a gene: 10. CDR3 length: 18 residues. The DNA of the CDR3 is TGTGCCAGCAGCTTAATTCTTGAGGGGACTAGAGCCTACAATGAGCAGTTCTTC. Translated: CASSLILEGTRAYNEQFF.

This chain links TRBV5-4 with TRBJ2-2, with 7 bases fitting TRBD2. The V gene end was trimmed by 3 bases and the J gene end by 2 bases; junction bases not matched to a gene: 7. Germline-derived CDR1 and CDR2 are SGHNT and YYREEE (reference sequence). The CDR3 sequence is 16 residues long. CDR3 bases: TGTGCCAGCAGCTCCCCTAGCGGAGAAAACACCGGGGAGCTGTTTTTT. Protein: CASSSPSGENTGELFF.

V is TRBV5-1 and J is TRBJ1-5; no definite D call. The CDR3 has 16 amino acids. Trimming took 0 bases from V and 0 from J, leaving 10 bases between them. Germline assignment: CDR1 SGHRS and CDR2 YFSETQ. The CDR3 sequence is CASSLGPADSNQPQHF. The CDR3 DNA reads TGCGCCAGCAGCTTGGGACCGGCTGATAGCAATCAGCCCCAGCATTTT.

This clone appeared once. CDR3 in DNA: TGTGCCAGTAGTACGCAGGGGGGTCAAGAGACCCAGTACTTC. It yields the protein CASSTQGGQETQYF. The chain joins TRBV19 to TRBJ2-5, with D perhaps TRBD1 (7 bases). Germline V lookup: CDR1 LNHDA, CDR2 SQIVND (reference sequence). The CDR3 sequence is 14 residues long. The germline V and J ends were trimmed by 4 bases and 2 bases, with 11 bases remaining between them.

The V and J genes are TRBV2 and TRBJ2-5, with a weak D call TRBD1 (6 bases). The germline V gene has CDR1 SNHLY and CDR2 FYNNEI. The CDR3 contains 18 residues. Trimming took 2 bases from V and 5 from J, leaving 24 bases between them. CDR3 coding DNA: TGTGCCAGCAGTGAACGCACGAGAGGGAGCAGGGGCAGGGAGACCCAGTACTTC. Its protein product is CASSERTRGSRGRETQYF. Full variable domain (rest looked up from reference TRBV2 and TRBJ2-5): EPEVTQTPSHQVTQMGQEVILRCVPISNHLYFYWYRQILGQKVEFLVSFYNNEISEKSEIFDDQFSVERPDGSNFTLKIRSTKLEDSAMYFCASSERTRGSRGRETQYFGPGTRLLVL.

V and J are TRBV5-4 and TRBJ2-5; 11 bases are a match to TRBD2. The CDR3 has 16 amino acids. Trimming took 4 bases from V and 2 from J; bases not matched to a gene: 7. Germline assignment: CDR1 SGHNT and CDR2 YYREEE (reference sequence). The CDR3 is CASSGGTSGYQETQYF. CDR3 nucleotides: TGTGCCAGCAGCGGCGGGACTAGCGGTTATCAAGAGACCCAGTACTTC.

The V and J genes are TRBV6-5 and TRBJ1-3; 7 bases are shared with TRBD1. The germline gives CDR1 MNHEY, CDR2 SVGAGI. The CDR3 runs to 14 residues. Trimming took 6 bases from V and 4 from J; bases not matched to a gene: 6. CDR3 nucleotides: TGTGCCAGCAGACAGGGGAGCGCCGGAAACACCATATATTTT. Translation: CASRQGSAGNTIYF.

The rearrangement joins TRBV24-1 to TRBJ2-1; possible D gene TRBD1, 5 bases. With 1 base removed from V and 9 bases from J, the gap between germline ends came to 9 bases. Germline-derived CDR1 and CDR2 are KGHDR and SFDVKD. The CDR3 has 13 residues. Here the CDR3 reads CATSDFLGVEQFF. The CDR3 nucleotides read TGTGCCACCAGTGATTTTCTAGGGGTTGAGCAGTTCTTC.

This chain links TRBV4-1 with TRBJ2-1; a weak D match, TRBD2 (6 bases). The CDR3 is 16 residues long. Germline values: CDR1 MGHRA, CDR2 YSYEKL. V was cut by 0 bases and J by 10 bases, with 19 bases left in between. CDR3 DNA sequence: TGCGCCAGCAGCCAAGATAGCCAGACTAGTTTCCAAGAGCAGTTCTTC. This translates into CASSQDSQTSFQEQFF.

DNA of the CDR3: TGTGCCAGCAGTTTATGGGGGGTTGGTTCACCCCTCCACTTT. Its translation is CASSLWGVGSPLHF. The V call is TRBV27, the J call TRBJ1-6; D is possibly TRBD1 (5 bases). V was shortened by 1 base and J by 9 bases, with 10 bases between the two germline ends. Germline-derived CDR1 and CDR2 are MNHEY and SMNVEV (reference sequence). The CDR3 spans 14 residues.

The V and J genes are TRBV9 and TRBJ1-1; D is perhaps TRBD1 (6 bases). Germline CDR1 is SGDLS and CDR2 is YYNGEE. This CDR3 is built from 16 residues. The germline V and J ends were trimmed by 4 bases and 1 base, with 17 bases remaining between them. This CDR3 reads CASSPTPGGPNTEAFF. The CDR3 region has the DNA TGTGCCAGCAGCCCCACTCCCGGGGGCCCGAACACTGAAGCTTTCTTT.

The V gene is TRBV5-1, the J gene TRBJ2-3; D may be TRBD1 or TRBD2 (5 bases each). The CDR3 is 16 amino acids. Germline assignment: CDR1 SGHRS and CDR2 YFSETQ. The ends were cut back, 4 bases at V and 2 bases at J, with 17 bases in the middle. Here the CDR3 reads CASSPLSGGPTDTQYF. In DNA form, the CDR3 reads TGCGCCAGCAGCCCTCTTTCTGGGGGTCCCACAGATACGCAGTATTTT.

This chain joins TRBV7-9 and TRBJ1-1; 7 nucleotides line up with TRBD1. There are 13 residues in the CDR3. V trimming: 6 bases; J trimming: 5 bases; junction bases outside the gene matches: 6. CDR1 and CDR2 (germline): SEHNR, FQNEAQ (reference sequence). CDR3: CASSLTGLTEAFF. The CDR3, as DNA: TGTGCCAGCAGTCTGACAGGGTTGACTGAAGCTTTCTTT. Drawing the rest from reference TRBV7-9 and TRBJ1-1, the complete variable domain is DTGVSQNPRHKITKRGQNVTFRCDPISEHNRLYWYRQTLGQGPEFLTYFQNEAQLEKSRLLSDRFSAERPKGSFSTLEIQRTEQGDSAMYLCASSLTGLTEAFFGQGTRLTVV.

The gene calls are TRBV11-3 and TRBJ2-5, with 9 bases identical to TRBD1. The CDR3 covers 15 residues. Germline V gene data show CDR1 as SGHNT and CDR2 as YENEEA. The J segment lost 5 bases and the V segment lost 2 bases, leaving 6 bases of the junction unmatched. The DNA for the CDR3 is TGTGCCAGCAGCTTACTACAGGGGGCGCAGGAGACCCAGTACTTC. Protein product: CASSLLQGAQETQYF.

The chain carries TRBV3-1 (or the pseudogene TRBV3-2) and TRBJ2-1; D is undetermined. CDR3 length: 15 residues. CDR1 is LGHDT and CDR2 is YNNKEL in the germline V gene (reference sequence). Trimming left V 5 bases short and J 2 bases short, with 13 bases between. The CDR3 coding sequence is TGTGCCAGCAGCAAAAGTTCTGGGCCCTACAATGAGCAGTTCTTC. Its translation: CASSKSSGPYNEQFF.

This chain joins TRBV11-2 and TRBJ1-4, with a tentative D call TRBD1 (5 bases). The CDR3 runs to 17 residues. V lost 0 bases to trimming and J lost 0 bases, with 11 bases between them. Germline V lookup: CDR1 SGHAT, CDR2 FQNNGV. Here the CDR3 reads CASSLDRGVATNEKLFF. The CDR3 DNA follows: TGTGCCAGCAGCTTAGATCGAGGGGTAGCAACTAATGAAAAACTGTTTTTT.

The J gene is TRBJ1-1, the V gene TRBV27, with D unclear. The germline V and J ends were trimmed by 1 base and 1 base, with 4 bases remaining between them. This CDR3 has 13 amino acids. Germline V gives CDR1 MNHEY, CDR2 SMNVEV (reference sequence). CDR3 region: CASSLLGNTEAFF. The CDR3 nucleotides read TGTGCCAGCAGTTTATTGGGGAACACTGAAGCTTTCTTT.